Sequencing of this TCR beta chain was carried out in a study of blood T cell repertoires in COVID-19. Deletions cut 1 base from V and 6 bases from J, with 13 bases between. Germline-derived CDR1 and CDR2 are SGHNT and YENEEA. The CDR3 length is 14 residues. This clone was found once. Libraries were prepared by immunoSEQ multiplex PCR; TCRdb keeps only in-frame clonotypes and omits some of them. The table records around 140,000 clones, 84% of them present only once. The clonotype was recovered from a man aged 25 to 40 with COVID-19, enrolled during active disease. The specimen sequenced was peripheral blood. The genes are TRBV11-3 and TRBJ2-7; TRBD1 might be the D (5 bases). CDR3 amino acids: CASSLGSGLGEQYF. CDR3 in DNA: TGTGCCAGCAGCTTAGGTTCAGGGTTGGGCGAGCAGTACTTC.